Listed below are T cell receptor beta chains from one sample, sequenced in a study. Each CDR3 protein is one row after TCRdb ran MiXCR on the 5' RACE reads. This table holds 7,000 or so distinct CDR3 sequences, 73% found once. The sequencing input was tumor-infiltrating Tregs sorted from the breast tumor. These receptor sequences come from a female donor with breast cancer. CDR3s include the opening cysteine and the closing phenylalanine or tryptophan. Fields, in order: clone size, J gene, D gene, V gene, CDR3 DNA, CDR3 protein. D genes are given only for firm matches. Size is stated for part of the rows, as once, few or many counts, or as a class when the clone is expanded.

abundance: .
j_gene: TRBJ1-1
d_gene: TRBD1
v_gene: TRBV10-2
CDR3nt: TGCGCCAGCAGGTCAGGGGGATCCATGGCCCACACTGAAGCTTTCTTT
CDR3aa: CASRSGGSMAHTEAFF

abundance: .
j_gene: TRBJ1-2
d_gene: .
v_gene: TRBV7-3
CDR3nt: TGTGCCAGCAGCTTAGGTGTGGATAACTATGGCTACACCTTC
CDR3aa: CASSLGVDNYGYTF

abundance: few
j_gene: TRBJ1-2
d_gene: .
v_gene: TRBV4-1
CDR3nt: TGCGCCAGCAGCCAAGAGTGGGGATTAGTCACCTTC
CDR3aa: CASSQEWGLVTF

abundance: .
j_gene: TRBJ2-3
d_gene: .
v_gene: TRBV7-6
CDR3nt: TGTGCCAGCAGCGTTAGCGTGGCAGGAAGCACAGATACGCAGTATTTT
CDR3aa: CASSVSVAGSTDTQYF

abundance: .
j_gene: TRBJ2-6
d_gene: .
v_gene: TRBV12-3/TRBV12-4
CDR3nt: TGTGCCAGCAGTTTACCCACCTCTGGGGCCAACGTCCTGACTTTC
CDR3aa: CASSLPTSGANVLTF

abundance: .
j_gene: TRBJ2-7
d_gene: .
v_gene: TRBV7-2
CDR3nt: TGTGCCAGCAGCTTAGCGCCGGCCTACGAGCAGTACTTC
CDR3aa: CASSLAPAYEQYF

abundance: few
j_gene: TRBJ2-2
d_gene: .
v_gene: TRBV5-1
CDR3nt: TGCGCCAGCAGCTTGGCCGCGGCCCGTGGCACCGGGGAGCTGTTTTTT
CDR3aa: CASSLAAARGTGELFF

abundance: .
j_gene: TRBJ1-6
d_gene: TRBD1
v_gene: TRBV20-1
CDR3nt: TGCAGTGCTAGAGATCTTGGGCAGGGGGGAAGCTCCTATAATTCACCCCTCCACTTT
CDR3aa: CSARDLGQGGSSYNSPLHF

abundance: once
j_gene: TRBJ2-3
d_gene: TRBD1
v_gene: TRBV5-1
CDR3nt: TGCGCCAGCAGCGCCGGACAGGGTCGACTCACAGATACGCAGTATTTT
CDR3aa: CASSAGQGRLTDTQYF

abundance: .
j_gene: TRBJ2-4
d_gene: .
v_gene: TRBV20-1
CDR3nt: TGCAGTGCTAGAGAGCTAGCCAAAAACATTCAGTACTTC
CDR3aa: CSARELAKNIQYF

abundance: .
j_gene: TRBJ2-2
d_gene: .
v_gene: TRBV7-3
CDR3nt: TGTGCCAGCAGTCCCGGGACAAACACCGGGGAACTGTTTTTT
CDR3aa: CASSPGTNTGELFF

abundance: .
j_gene: TRBJ1-4
d_gene: TRBD1
v_gene: TRBV5-1
CDR3nt: TGCGCCAGCAGCTACAGGGGGCTAGAGGAAAAACTGTTTTTT
CDR3aa: CASSYRGLEEKLFF

abundance: .
j_gene: TRBJ2-1
d_gene: TRBD2
v_gene: TRBV4-2
CDR3nt: TGTGCCAGCAGCCAAGACTTCGATAGCGGGTACAATGAGCAGTTCTTC
CDR3aa: CASSQDFDSGYNEQFF

abundance: .
j_gene: TRBJ2-3
d_gene: .
v_gene: TRBV30
CDR3nt: TGTGCCTGCTCCGGGGCGGAGTCCTCTGGCACAGATACGCAGTATTTT
CDR3aa: CACSGAESSGTDTQYF

abundance: medium-sized
j_gene: TRBJ1-2
d_gene: .
v_gene: TRBV7-9
CDR3nt: TGTGCCAGCAGCTTACCAGGGAGCAACTATGGCTACACCTTC
CDR3aa: CASSLPGSNYGYTF

abundance: .
j_gene: TRBJ2-1
d_gene: TRBD2
v_gene: TRBV29-1
CDR3nt: TGCAGCGTTAGACTAGCGGAAGGGAGATACAATGAGCAGTTCTTC
CDR3aa: CSVRLAEGRYNEQFF

abundance: .
j_gene: TRBJ2-5
d_gene: .
v_gene: TRBV7-2
CDR3nt: TGTGCCAGCAGCCAAAACGGGGCGCGGGAGACCCAGTACTTC
CDR3aa: CASSQNGARETQYF

abundance: .
j_gene: TRBJ1-1
d_gene: .
v_gene: TRBV12-3/TRBV12-4
CDR3nt: TGTGCCAGCAGTTATAAGACGAACACTGAAGCTTTCTTT
CDR3aa: CASSYKTNTEAFF

abundance: few
j_gene: TRBJ2-6
d_gene: .
v_gene: TRBV12-3/TRBV12-4
CDR3nt: TGTGCCAGCAGTCACCCAGGGTTTGGGGCCAACGTCCTGACTTTC
CDR3aa: CASSHPGFGANVLTF

abundance: .
j_gene: TRBJ2-1
d_gene: .
v_gene: TRBV5-6
CDR3nt: TGTGCCAGCAGCTATACAGGGAATGAGCAGCTCTTC
CDR3aa: CASSYTGNEQLF

abundance: .
j_gene: TRBJ1-5
d_gene: .
v_gene: TRBV15
CDR3nt: TGTGCCACCAGCGTCGCACGGGGGAGCAATCAGCCCCAGCATTTT
CDR3aa: CATSVARGSNQPQHF

abundance: once
j_gene: TRBJ2-1
d_gene: TRBD2
v_gene: TRBV3-1
CDR3nt: TGTGCCAGCAGCCTGGGACTAGCGGGAGCAGTTGAGCAGTTCTTC
CDR3aa: CASSLGLAGAVEQFF

abundance: .
j_gene: TRBJ2-7
d_gene: TRBD1
v_gene: TRBV12-3/TRBV12-4
CDR3nt: TGTGCCAGCAGCGGACAGGGCCGGCACTACGAGCAGTACTTC
CDR3aa: CASSGQGRHYEQYF

abundance: .
j_gene: TRBJ1-4
d_gene: .
v_gene: TRBV20-1
CDR3nt: TGCAGTGCTAGACTCACGGGACCCGAGATAAAACTGTTTTTT
CDR3aa: CSARLTGPEIKLFF

abundance: .
j_gene: TRBJ2-7
d_gene: .
v_gene: TRBV7-6
CDR3nt: TGTGCCAGCAGCTTAGGGGTGAACGAGCAGTACTTC
CDR3aa: CASSLGVNEQYF

abundance: .
j_gene: TRBJ2-5
d_gene: .
v_gene: TRBV20-1
CDR3nt: TGCAGTGCTAGGGTACAGGGAGGGGGAGAGACCCAGTACTTC
CDR3aa: CSARVQGGGETQYF

abundance: few
j_gene: TRBJ2-7
d_gene: TRBD2
v_gene: TRBV7-2
CDR3nt: TGTGCCAGCAGCTTTAGCGGGAGCTACGAGCAGTACTTC
CDR3aa: CASSFSGSYEQYF

abundance: .
j_gene: TRBJ2-1
d_gene: .
v_gene: TRBV20-1
CDR3nt: TGCAGTGCCGCCGGCCGTGCTCAAGGGAATGAGCAGTTCTTC
CDR3aa: CSAAGRAQGNEQFF

abundance: .
j_gene: TRBJ1-5
d_gene: .
v_gene: TRBV20-1
CDR3nt: TGCAGTGCTAGAGACAAACCCGGGGCCGGCGCGCAGCCCCAGCATTTT
CDR3aa: CSARDKPGAGAQPQHF

abundance: .
j_gene: TRBJ2-7
d_gene: .
v_gene: TRBV7-2
CDR3nt: TGTGCCAGCAGCATGAGCTCCTACGAGCAGTACTTC
CDR3aa: CASSMSSYEQYF

abundance: few
j_gene: TRBJ2-5
d_gene: TRBD2
v_gene: TRBV7-8
CDR3nt: TGTGCCAGCAGCGGTTTCGGGGGAGGGCCGTGGGAGACCCAGTACTTC
CDR3aa: CASSGFGGGPWETQYF

abundance: .
j_gene: TRBJ1-5
d_gene: .
v_gene: TRBV7-8
CDR3nt: TGTGCCAGCAGCTCGGACCGCAGTCTTGAGCCCCAGCATTTT
CDR3aa: CASSSDRSLEPQHF

abundance: .
j_gene: TRBJ2-1
d_gene: TRBD2
v_gene: TRBV7-6
CDR3nt: TGTGCCAGCAGTTTATCGCCCGGACTAGCGGGAGGGCCAGGCAATGAGCAGTTCTTC
CDR3aa: CASSLSPGLAGGPGNEQFF

abundance: .
j_gene: TRBJ2-5
d_gene: TRBD1
v_gene: TRBV7-3
CDR3nt: TGTGCCAGCAGCTTAATGGGGGGACAGGGTCGGGAGACCCAGTACTTC
CDR3aa: CASSLMGGQGRETQYF

abundance: few
j_gene: TRBJ2-7
d_gene: TRBD1
v_gene: TRBV7-9
CDR3nt: TGTGCCAGCAGTCCCCCCTTCAGACAGGGCTACGAGCAGTACTTC
CDR3aa: CASSPPFRQGYEQYF

abundance: few
j_gene: TRBJ1-6
d_gene: .
v_gene: TRBV12-3/TRBV12-4
CDR3nt: TGTGCCAGCAGCACCTACAGTTACTACTCCTATAATTCACCCCTCCACTTT
CDR3aa: CASSTYSYYSYNSPLHF